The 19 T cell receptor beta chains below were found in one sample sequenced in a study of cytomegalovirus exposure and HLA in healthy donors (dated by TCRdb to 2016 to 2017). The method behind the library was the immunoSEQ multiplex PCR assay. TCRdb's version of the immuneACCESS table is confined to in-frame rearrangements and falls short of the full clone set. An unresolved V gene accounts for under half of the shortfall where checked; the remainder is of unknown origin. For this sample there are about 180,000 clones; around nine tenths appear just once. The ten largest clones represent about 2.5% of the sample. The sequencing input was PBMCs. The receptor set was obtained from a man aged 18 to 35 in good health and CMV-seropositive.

The CDR3 sequence is CASSPLTSAMGTQYF. The CDR3 DNA follows: TGCGCCAGCAGCCCTCTGACCAGCGCCATGGGGACCCAGTACTTC. This chain links TRBV5-1 with TRBJ2-5; D not certain. This CDR3 has 15 amino acids. CDR1 and CDR2 (germline): SGHRS, YFSETQ. Deletions cut 4 bases from V and 7 bases from J, with 20 bases between.

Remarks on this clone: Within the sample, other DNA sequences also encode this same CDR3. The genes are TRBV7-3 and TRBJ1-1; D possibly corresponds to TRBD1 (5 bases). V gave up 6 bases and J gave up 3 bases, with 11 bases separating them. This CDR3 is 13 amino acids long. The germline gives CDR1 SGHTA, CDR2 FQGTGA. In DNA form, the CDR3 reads TGTGCCAGCAGTTTGGGGGGGGACACTGAAGCTTTCTTT. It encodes CASSLGGDTEAFF.

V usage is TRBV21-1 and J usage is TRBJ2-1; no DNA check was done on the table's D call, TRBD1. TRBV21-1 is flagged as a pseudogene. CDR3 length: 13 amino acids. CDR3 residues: CASSRDSFDEQFF. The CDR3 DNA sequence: TGTGCCAGCAGCAGGGACAGCTTTGATGAGCAGTTCTTC.

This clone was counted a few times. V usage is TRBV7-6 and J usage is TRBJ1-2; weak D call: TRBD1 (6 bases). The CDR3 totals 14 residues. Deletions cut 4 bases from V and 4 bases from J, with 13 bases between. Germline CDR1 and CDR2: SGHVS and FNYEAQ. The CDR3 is CASSSPGVPYGYTF. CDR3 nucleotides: TGTGCCAGCAGCTCACCAGGGGTTCCCTATGGCTACACCTTC.

Here the CDR3 reads CASTLQGAGGTEAFF. In DNA form, the CDR3 reads TGTGCCAGCACTTTACAGGGGGCCGGGGGCACTGAAGCTTTCTTT. The chain carries TRBV6-5 and TRBJ1-1, with 9 bases matching TRBD1. The CDR3 is made up of 15 amino acids. CDR1 is MNHEY and CDR2 is SVGAGI in the germline V gene. V shed 7 bases and J 4 bases; nucleotides not matched to a gene: 10.

CDR3 protein: CASSFRGLAPGELFF. The CDR3 coding sequence is TGTGCCAGCAGCTTTAGGGGATTAGCCCCGGGGGAGCTGTTTTTT. The V gene is TRBV7-9, the J gene TRBJ2-2, with D possibly being TRBD1 (5 bases). Germline CDR1 SEHNR, CDR2 FQNEAQ (reference sequence). V lost 3 bases to trimming and J lost 8 bases, with 16 bases between them. The CDR3 runs 15 residues.

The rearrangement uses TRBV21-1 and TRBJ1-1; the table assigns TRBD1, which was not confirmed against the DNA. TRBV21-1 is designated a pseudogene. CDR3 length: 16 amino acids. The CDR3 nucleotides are TGTGCCAGCAGCAAACCGTACAGGGTTATGGGCACTGAAGCTTTCTTT. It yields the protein CASSKPYRVMGTEAFF.

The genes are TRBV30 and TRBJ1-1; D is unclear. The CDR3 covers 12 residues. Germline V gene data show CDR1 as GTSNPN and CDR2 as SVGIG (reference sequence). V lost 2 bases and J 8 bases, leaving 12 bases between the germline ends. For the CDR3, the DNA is TGTGCCTGGAGTATAGGTTCCGGGGAAGCTTTCTTT. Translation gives CAWSIGSGEAFF. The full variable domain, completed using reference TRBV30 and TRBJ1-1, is SQTIHQWPATLVQPVGSPLSLECTVEGTSNPNLYWYRQAAGRGLQLLFYSVGIGQISSEVPQNLSASRPQDRQFILSSKKLLLSDSGFYLCAWSIGSGEAFFGQGTRLTVV.

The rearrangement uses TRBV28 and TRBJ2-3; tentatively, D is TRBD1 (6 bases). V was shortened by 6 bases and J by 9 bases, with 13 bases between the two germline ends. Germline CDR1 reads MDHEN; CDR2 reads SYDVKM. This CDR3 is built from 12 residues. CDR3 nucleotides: TGTGCCAGCAGCCCCCGGGACATCACGCAGTATTTT. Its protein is CASSPRDITQYF.

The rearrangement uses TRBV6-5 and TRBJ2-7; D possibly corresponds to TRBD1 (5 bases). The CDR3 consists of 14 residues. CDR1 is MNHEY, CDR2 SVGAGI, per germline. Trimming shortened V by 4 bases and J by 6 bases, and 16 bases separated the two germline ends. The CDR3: CASSFSSQGVEQYF. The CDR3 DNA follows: TGTGCCAGCAGTTTCAGTAGTCAAGGGGTCGAGCAGTACTTC.

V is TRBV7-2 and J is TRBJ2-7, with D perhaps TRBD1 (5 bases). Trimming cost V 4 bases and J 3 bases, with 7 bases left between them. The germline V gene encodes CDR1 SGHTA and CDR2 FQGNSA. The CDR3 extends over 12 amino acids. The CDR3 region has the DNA TGTGCCAGCAGCTATACAGGCTACGAGCAGTACTTC. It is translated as CASSYTGYEQYF.

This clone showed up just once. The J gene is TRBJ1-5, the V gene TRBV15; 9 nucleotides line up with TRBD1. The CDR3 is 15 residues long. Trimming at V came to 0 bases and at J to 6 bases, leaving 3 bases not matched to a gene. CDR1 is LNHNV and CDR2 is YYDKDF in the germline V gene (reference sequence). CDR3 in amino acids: CATSRDQGQGQPQHF. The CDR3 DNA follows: TGTGCCACCAGCAGAGATCAGGGACAGGGTCAGCCCCAGCATTTT.

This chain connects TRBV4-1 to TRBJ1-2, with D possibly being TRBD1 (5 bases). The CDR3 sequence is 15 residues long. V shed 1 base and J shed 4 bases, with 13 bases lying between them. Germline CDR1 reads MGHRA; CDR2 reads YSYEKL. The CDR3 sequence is CASSQAQGGIYGYTF. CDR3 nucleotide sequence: TGCGCCAGCAGCCAAGCTCAGGGTGGAATCTATGGCTACACCTTC.

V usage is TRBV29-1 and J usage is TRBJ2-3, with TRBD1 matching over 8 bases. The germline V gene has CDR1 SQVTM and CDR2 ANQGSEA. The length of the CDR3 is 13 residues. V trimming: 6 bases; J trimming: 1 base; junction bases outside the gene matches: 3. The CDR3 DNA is TGCAGCGTAGGACAGGGTGGCACAGATACGCAGTATTTT. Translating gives CSVGQGGTDTQYF.

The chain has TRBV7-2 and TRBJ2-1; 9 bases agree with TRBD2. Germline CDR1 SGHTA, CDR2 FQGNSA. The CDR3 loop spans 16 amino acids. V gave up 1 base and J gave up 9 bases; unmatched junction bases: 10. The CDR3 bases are TGTGCCAGCAGCTTAGAGGGGGCTAGCGGGATATCTGAGCAGTTCTTC. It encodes CASSLEGASGISEQFF.

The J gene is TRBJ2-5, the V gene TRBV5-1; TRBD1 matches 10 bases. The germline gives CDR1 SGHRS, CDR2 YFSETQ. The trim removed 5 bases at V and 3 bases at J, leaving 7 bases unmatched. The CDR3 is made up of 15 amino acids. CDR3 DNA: TGCGCCAGCAGTCTCACCGGGACAGGGGAAGAGACCCAGTACTTC. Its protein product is CASSLTGTGEETQYF.

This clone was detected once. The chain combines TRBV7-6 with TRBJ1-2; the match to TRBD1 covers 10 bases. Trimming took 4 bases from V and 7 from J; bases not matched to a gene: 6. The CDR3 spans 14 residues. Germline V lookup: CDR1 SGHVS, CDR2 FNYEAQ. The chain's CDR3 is CASSSTGGKGGYTF. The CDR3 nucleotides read TGTGCCAGCAGCTCGACAGGGGGCAAGGGTGGCTACACCTTC.

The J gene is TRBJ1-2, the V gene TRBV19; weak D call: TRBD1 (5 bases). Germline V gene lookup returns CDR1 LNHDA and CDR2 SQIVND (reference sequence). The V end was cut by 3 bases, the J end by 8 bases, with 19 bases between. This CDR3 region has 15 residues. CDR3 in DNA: TGTGCCAGTAGTATCAACAGGAACCTCGTGGGCGGCTACACCTTC. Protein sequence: CASSINRNLVGGYTF.

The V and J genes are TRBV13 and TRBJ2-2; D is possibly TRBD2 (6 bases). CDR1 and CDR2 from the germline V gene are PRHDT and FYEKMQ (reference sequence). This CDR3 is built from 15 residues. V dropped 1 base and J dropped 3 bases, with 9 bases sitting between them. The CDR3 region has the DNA TGTGCCAGCAGCTTAGCGGGGGAAGACACCGGGGAGCTGTTTTTT. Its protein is CASSLAGEDTGELFF.